This TCR beta chain was recovered during a study of blood T cell repertoires in COVID-19. V dropped 0 bases and J dropped 5; count of bases not matched to a gene: 2. CDR1 and CDR2 (germline): GTSNPN, SVGIG (reference sequence). The CDR3 covers 14 residues. Data came from immunoSEQ multiplex PCR; TCRdb stores just in-frame clones and leaves some out. The table shows 380,000 or so clones, with about 89% occurring only once. This clone came up a few times. The chain has TRBV30 and TRBJ2-3, with 10 bases that match TRBD1. Specimen: PBMCs or T cells enriched from blood (not recorded which). This clonotype was sampled from a man aged 25-45 years who had recovered from COVID-19. DNA for the CDR3: TGTGCCTGGAGTGTAGACAGGGGGCGAGATACGCAGTATTTT. It codes for CAWSVDRGRDTQYF.